Below are 31 T cell receptor beta chains sequenced from a single sample in a study of vaccination effects on CD4 cells after COVID-19. Within the ViraFEST assay, antigen-specific CD4+ T cells underwent expansion with viral peptide pools prior to sequencing. After less than 11 days in culture, the CD4+ T cells were isolated. Participants got two doses of BNT162b2 or mRNA-1273 vaccine. Clones were read by immunoSEQ multiplex PCR, and TCRdb kept only the in-frame ones, dropping some. The data contain about 59,000 clones, around 80% of them singletons. The antigens these receptors bind are not known. The sample consisted of CD4+ T cells from PBMCs cultured with HCoV-OC43 spike peptides, taken after COVID-19 vaccination. Documented subset: HCoV-OC43 spike overlapping peptide pool stimulation. The receptors were sampled from a human donor who received a COVID-19 vaccine.

CDR3 nucleotide sequence: TGTGCCAGCAGCGTAGAACCGAGGAACACTGAAGCTTTCTTT. This gives the protein CASSVEPRNTEAFF. The chain recombines TRBV9 with TRBJ1-1; D not resolved. CDR1 is SGDLS, CDR2 YYNGEE, per germline. The CDR3 totals 14 residues. Trimming removed 0 bases from V and 1 base from J, with 7 bases in between.

CDR3 loop: CAWSVAGTDTF. For the CDR3, the DNA is TGTGCCTGGAGCGTTGCCGGGACAGACACCTTC. V and J are TRBV30 and TRBJ1-2; 7 nucleotides align to TRBD1. The CDR3 runs to 11 residues. V trimming: 3 bases; J trimming: 12 bases; junction bases outside the gene matches: 7. Looked up from germline, CDR1 is GTSNPN and CDR2 is SVGIG (reference sequence).

The chain carries TRBV4-3 and TRBJ2-1; no clear D gene. Germline V gives CDR1 LGHNA, CDR2 YSLEER. Trimming removed 3 bases from V and 10 bases from J, with 13 bases in between. The CDR3 runs to 13 residues. The CDR3: CASSQAESAEQFF. CDR3 nucleotide sequence: TGCGCCAGCAGCCAGGCAGAATCCGCCGAGCAGTTCTTC.

V usage is TRBV28 and J usage is TRBJ2-4, with a possible D match to TRBD2 (6 bases). The CDR3 has 16 amino acids. Trimming pared 1 base from V and 11 bases from J, leaving 21 bases between. Germline CDR1 reads MDHEN; CDR2 reads SYDVKM. The CDR3 coding sequence is TGTGCCAGCAGTTTATATGGGACTCCGGGACTGGAGGTTCAGTACTTC. Amino acid sequence: CASSLYGTPGLEVQYF.

This chain uses TRBV4-1 with TRBJ2-5, with TRBD1 identical over 7 bases. The CDR3 contains 15 residues. The germline V gene encodes CDR1 MGHRA and CDR2 YSYEKL. The junction had 8 bases not matched to a gene; V was cut back by 4 bases and J by 3 bases. The CDR3 region has the DNA TGCGCCAGCAGCCGCCCCCGGGACAGTAAAGAGACCCAGTACTTC. Translation gives CASSRPRDSKETQYF.

CDR3 in amino acids: CASRWTGGSGYTF. DNA for the CDR3: TGTGCCAGCAGATGGACCGGAGGATCGGGCTACACCTTC. The gene calls are TRBV12-3 or TRBV12-4 and TRBJ1-2; the D is unclear. The CDR3 spans 13 residues. V gave up 6 bases and J gave up 8 bases, with 16 bases separating them.

The chain has TRBV12-5 and TRBJ1-1; D may be TRBD1 (5 bases). The CDR3 has 14 amino acids. Trimming cost V 4 bases and J 1 base, with 10 bases left between them. Germline assignment: CDR1 LGHNT and CDR2 FRNRAP. The CDR3 DNA follows: TGTGCTAGTGGTTCGAACAGGAGGAACACTGAAGCTTTCTTT. Residues: CASGSNRRNTEAFF.

V and J are TRBV7-9 and TRBJ1-1; a weak D match, TRBD1 (5 bases). There are 12 residues in the CDR3. The V gene lost 8 bases and the J gene lost 5 bases, with 12 bases spanning the gap. Per the germline V gene, CDR1 is SEHNR and CDR2 is FQNEAQ (reference sequence). CDR3 loop: CASDSRETEAFF. Here the CDR3 DNA reads TGTGCCAGCGACTCCAGGGAGACTGAAGCTTTCTTT.

V is TRBV20-1 and J is TRBJ1-2; D may be TRBD1 (5 bases). The CDR3 has 11 amino acids. Trimming left V 1 base short and J 10 bases short, with 10 bases between. Germline CDR1 DFQATT, CDR2 SNEGSKA (reference sequence). The chain's CDR3 is CSARVWGNYTF. CDR3 nucleotide sequence: TGCAGTGCTAGAGTCTGGGGGAACTACACCTTC.

The CDR3 sequence: CASSTPDSFWAFF. The DNA of the CDR3 is TGTGCCAGCAGTACACCGGACAGTTTTTGGGCTTTCTTT. This chain joins TRBV6-5 and TRBJ1-1; tentatively, D is TRBD1 (6 bases). Germline V lookup: CDR1 MNHEY, CDR2 SVGAGI. Trimming took off 5 bases at V and 11 bases at J, with 18 bases between the two ends. The CDR3 sequence is 13 residues long.

This clone appeared once. The genes are TRBV5-4 and TRBJ2-3; 10 bases match TRBD2. Germline V CDR1 and CDR2: SGHNT, YYREEE (reference sequence). With V trimmed by 9 bases and J by 2 bases, 6 bases remained unmatched. This CDR3 has 14 residues. The DNA of the CDR3 is TGTGCCACCAAAAGCGGGGGGGCCACAGATACGCAGTATTTT. It codes for CATKSGGATDTQYF. Supplemented by reference TRBV5-4 and TRBJ2-3, the full variable domain reads ETGVTQSPTHLIKTRGQQVTLRCSSQSGHNTVSWYQQALGQGPQFIFQYYREEENGRGNFPPRFSGLQFPNYSSELNVNALELDDSALYLCATKSGGATDTQYFGPGTRLTVL.

The chain is built from TRBV18 and TRBJ1-3; unclear D gene. Trimming cost V 3 bases and J 0 bases, with 6 bases left between them. Germline V gives CDR1 KGHSH, CDR2 LQKENI. This CDR3 has 14 residues. The CDR3 DNA is TGTGCCAGCTCACCGGTAGACTCTGGAAACACCATATATTTT. Protein sequence: CASSPVDSGNTIYF.

For this clone: Other DNA sequences within the sample encode an identical CDR3. This rearrangement joins TRBV12-3 or TRBV12-4 to TRBJ1-2; D gene uncertain. This CDR3 has 12 amino acids. With 6 bases removed from V and 2 bases from J, the gap between germline ends came to 7 bases. This chain's CDR3 is CASSSGNYGYTF. The DNA of the CDR3 is TGTGCCAGCAGCTCCGGCAACTATGGCTACACCTTC.

This clone appeared once. The CDR3 DNA sequence: TGTGCCAGTAGTATAAGACAGTGGAATGAGCAGTTCTTC. Translated, it gives CASSIRQWNEQFF. V and J are TRBV19 and TRBJ2-1, with D maybe TRBD1 (5 bases). There are 13 residues in the CDR3. V shed 2 bases and J shed 7 bases, with 9 bases lying between them. CDR1 and CDR2 from the germline V gene are LNHDA and SQIVND (reference sequence).

The rearrangement joins TRBV6-5 to TRBJ2-2; D gene uncertain. CDR1 and CDR2 from the germline V gene are MNHEY and SVGAGI. Trimming removed 5 bases at V and 13 bases at J, with 11 bases between. This CDR3 has 11 residues. The CDR3 loop is CASSTYGLLFF. DNA of the CDR3: TGTGCCAGCAGTACCTACGGGTTGCTGTTTTTT.

This clone was detected only a few times. V and J are TRBV2 and TRBJ2-2; maybe TRBD1 (5 bases). Germline V gives CDR1 SNHLY, CDR2 FYNNEI. V was shortened by 6 bases and J by 4 bases, with 18 bases between the two germline ends. CDR3 length: 16 residues. The CDR3 is CASRTATADATGELFF. CDR3 sequence (DNA): TGTGCCAGCAGGACGGCGACAGCCGACGCCACCGGGGAGCTGTTTTTT.

The V call is TRBV5-1, the J call TRBJ1-2; D not certain. Per the germline V gene, CDR1 is SGHRS and CDR2 is YFSETQ. Trimming took 0 bases from V and 4 from J, leaving 10 bases between them. This CDR3 has 14 amino acids. CDR3 DNA: TGCGCCAGCAGCTTGGAGGTCGGCCTCTATGGCTACACCTTC. This sequence encodes CASSLEVGLYGYTF.

The chain combines TRBV29-1 with TRBJ2-5; maybe TRBD1 (5 bases). Per germline, CDR1 SQVTM and CDR2 ANQGSEA. This CDR3 is 13 amino acids long. V was trimmed by 2 bases and J by 1 base, leaving 8 bases between them. This chain's CDR3 is CSVETGFQETQYF. The CDR3 DNA follows: TGCAGCGTTGAAACAGGATTCCAAGAGACCCAGTACTTC.

This chain links TRBV5-1 with TRBJ2-5; perhaps TRBD1 as D (6 bases). This CDR3 contains 13 residues. Germline CDR1 is SGHRS and CDR2 is YFSETQ. V was cut by 2 bases and J by 5 bases, with 10 bases left in between. CDR3 sequence (DNA): TGCGCCAGCAGCTTCAGGGGTTGGGAGACCCAGTACTTC. Its protein product is CASSFRGWETQYF.

The chain links TRBV7-8 to TRBJ2-3; 9 bases are shared with TRBD2. After removal of 2 bases from V and 6 bases from J, the junction contained 6 bases not matched to a gene. Germline CDR1 SGHVS, CDR2 FQNEAQ. The CDR3 has 15 amino acids. CDR3 sequence (DNA): TGTGCCAGCAGCTTAAGCGGGGGGCGTGATGATACGCAGTATTTT. The encoded protein is CASSLSGGRDDTQYF. Supplemented by reference TRBV7-8 and TRBJ2-3, the full variable domain reads GAGVSQSPRYKVAKRGQDVALRCDPISGHVSLFWYQQALGQGPEFLTYFQNEAQLDKSGLPSDRFFAERPEGSVSTLKIQRTQQEDSAVYLCASSLSGGRDDTQYFGPGTRLTVL.

The CDR3 nucleotides are TGTGCCAGCTCACCACGGGGAACAGGGGATCAGGCTTTCTTT. This gives the protein CASSPRGTGDQAFF. The chain couples TRBV18 to TRBJ1-1, with 7 bases identical to TRBD1. Unmatched junction bases numbered 10, after V lost 1 base and J lost 11 bases. The CDR3 consists of 14 residues. The germline V gene encodes CDR1 KGHSH and CDR2 LQKENI.

The rearrangement uses TRBV19 and TRBJ2-5; 10 nucleotides line up with TRBD1. The ends lost 4 bases at V and 5 bases at J; junction bases unmatched: 7. CDR3 length: 15 amino acids. CDR1 and CDR2 from the germline V gene are LNHDA and SQIVND (reference sequence). The CDR3 nucleotides read TGTGCCAGTAGTACGGGACAGGGGCTATGGGAGACCCAGTACTTC. Amino acids: CASSTGQGLWETQYF.

The chain joins TRBV24-1 to TRBJ1-3; D is perhaps TRBD1 (6 bases). Per germline, CDR1 KGHDR and CDR2 SFDVKD. V dropped 3 bases and J dropped 0 bases, with 8 bases sitting between them. The CDR3 covers 15 residues. For the CDR3, the DNA is TGTGCCACCAGTGATCCGACAGGCTCTGGAAACACCATATATTTT. Translated, it gives CATSDPTGSGNTIYF.

The chain links TRBV7-2 to TRBJ2-1; 16 bases align to TRBD2. J lost 9 bases, V lost 5 bases, and 10 bases had no gene match. Germline CDR1 SGHTA, CDR2 FQGNSA. The CDR3 loop spans 17 amino acids. CDR3 sequence reads: CASSPGTSGGARGEQFF. CDR3 in DNA: TGTGCCAGCAGCCCGGGGACTAGCGGGGGGGCCAGAGGTGAGCAGTTCTTC.

The J gene is TRBJ2-3, the V gene TRBV9, with 11 bases aligning to TRBD2. J was trimmed by 1 base and V by 3 bases; bases with no gene match: 10. The CDR3 runs to 18 residues. Germline values: CDR1 SGDLS, CDR2 YYNGEE. The DNA for the CDR3 is TGTGCCAGCAGCGCCGGCCCCGCGACTAGCGGGGGCACAGATACGCAGTATTTT. Translated: CASSAGPATSGGTDTQYF.

This clone occurred once. The V gene is TRBV20-1, the J gene TRBJ2-1; D possibly corresponds to TRBD1 (5 bases). V lost 6 bases to trimming and J lost 9 bases, with 12 bases between them. This CDR3 is 11 amino acids long. In germline, CDR1 is DFQATT, CDR2 SNEGSKA (reference sequence). CDR3 in amino acids: CSATLRGEQFF. The CDR3 nucleotides read TGCAGTGCGACCCTAAGGGGTGAGCAGTTCTTC.

The chain has TRBV5-1 and TRBJ1-3, with D possibly matching TRBD1 (5 bases). This CDR3 has 16 residues. Trimming took off 3 bases at V and 4 bases at J, with 17 bases between the two ends. Germline lookup yields CDR1 SGHRS and CDR2 YFSETQ. In DNA, the CDR3 is TGCGCCAGCAGCTGGGGCTCTATCGCGGGGGGAAACACCATATATTTT. Protein: CASSWGSIAGGNTIYF.

This clone was picked up one time. CDR3 sequence (DNA): TGTGCCAGCAGCTTTACTGACAGGGTCGGGTCACCCCTCCACTTT. This translates into CASSFTDRVGSPLHF. V and J are TRBV5-4 and TRBJ1-6; TRBD1 matches at 7 bases. Trimming took 2 bases from V and 10 from J; bases not matched to a gene: 9. In germline, CDR1 is SGHNT, CDR2 YYREEE (reference sequence). The CDR3 extends over 15 amino acids.

The J gene is TRBJ1-6, the V gene TRBV3-1 (or the pseudogene TRBV3-2); D remains unclear. The germline V gene has CDR1 LGHDT and CDR2 YNNKEL (reference sequence). V lost 4 bases, J lost 7 bases, and 8 bases lay in between. The CDR3 is 13 amino acids. The CDR3, as DNA: TGTGCCAGCAGCCTTAGGGTGAATTCACCCCTCCACTTT. Its translation is CASSLRVNSPLHF.

The chain uses TRBV5-1 and TRBJ2-3; possibly TRBD1 for D (7 bases). Germline CDR1 and CDR2: SGHRS and YFSETQ. The CDR3 is made up of 15 amino acids. V lost 2 bases and J lost 1, with 11 bases in between. In DNA, the CDR3 is TGCGCCAGCAGCTTCGGAGGGACAGGCACAGATACGCAGTATTTT. Protein sequence: CASSFGGTGTDTQYF. Looking up the rest from reference TRBV5-1 and TRBJ2-3 gives the full variable domain: KAGVTQTPRYLIKTRGQQVTLSCSPISGHRSVSWYQQTPGQGLQFLFEYFSETQRNKGNFPGRFSGRQFSNSRSEMNVSTLELGDSALYLCASSFGGTGTDTQYFGPGTRLTVL.

The V and J genes are TRBV19 and TRBJ1-1; 7 nucleotides match TRBD1. The CDR3 length is 13 residues. The germline V gene encodes CDR1 LNHDA and CDR2 SQIVND (reference sequence). The ends lost 5 bases at V and 9 bases at J; junction bases unmatched: 9. As DNA, the CDR3 is TGTGCCAGTAGTGTTCCGGGACAGAATAAAGCTTTCTTT. Translating it yields CASSVPGQNKAFF.